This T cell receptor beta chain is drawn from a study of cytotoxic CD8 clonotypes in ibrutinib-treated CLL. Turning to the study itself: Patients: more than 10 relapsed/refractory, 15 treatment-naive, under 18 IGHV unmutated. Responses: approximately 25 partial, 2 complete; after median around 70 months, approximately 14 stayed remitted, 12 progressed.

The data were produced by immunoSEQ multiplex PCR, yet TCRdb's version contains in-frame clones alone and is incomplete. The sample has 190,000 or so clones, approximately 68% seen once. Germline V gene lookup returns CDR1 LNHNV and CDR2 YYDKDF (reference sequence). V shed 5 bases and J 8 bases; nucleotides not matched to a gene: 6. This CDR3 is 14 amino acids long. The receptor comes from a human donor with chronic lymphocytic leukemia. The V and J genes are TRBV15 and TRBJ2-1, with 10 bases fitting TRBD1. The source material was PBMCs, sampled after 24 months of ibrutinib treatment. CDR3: CATSGRDRGYEQFF. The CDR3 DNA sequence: TGTGCCACCAGCGGCCGGGACAGGGGCTATGAGCAGTTCTTC.